This passage covers 30 T cell receptor beta chains from one sample sequenced in a study of OX40 agonist ivuxolimab in advanced cancers. Data came from immunoSEQ multiplex PCR; TCRdb stores just in-frame clones and leaves some out. This sample has around 84,000 clones, with 94% found just once. Sequenced here: CD4+ or CD8+ T cells sorted from blood, sampled in a trial of the OX40 agonist ivuxolimab. These receptors all stem from an adult with an advanced solid tumor such as melanoma, head and neck, liver or kidney cancer.

This rearrangement joins TRBV9 to TRBJ1-1; maybe TRBD1 (5 bases). V lost 4 bases to trimming and J lost 3 bases, with 13 bases between them. This CDR3 has 14 amino acids. Germline lookup yields CDR1 SGDLS and CDR2 YYNGEE. For the CDR3, the DNA is TGTGCCAGCAGCTCTAGGAGGGACTACACTGAAGCTTTCTTT. Its protein product is CASSSRRDYTEAFF.

This chain connects TRBV29-1 to TRBJ2-7, with D possibly TRBD2 on 5 matching bases. This CDR3 is 16 amino acids long. Looked up from germline, CDR1 is SQVTM and CDR2 is ANQGSEA. Trimming pared 7 bases from V and 0 bases from J, leaving 22 bases between. DNA for the CDR3: TGCAGCGCCCAGGACGCGAGCGGTCTGAGCTCCTACGAGCAGTACTTC. It encodes CSAQDASGLSSYEQYF.

The J gene is TRBJ2-2, the V gene TRBV6-6; TRBD2 agrees at 14 bases. This CDR3 region has 15 residues. CDR1 MNHNY and CDR2 SVGAGI come from the germline V gene (reference sequence). With 6 bases clipped from V and 6 bases from J, the junction kept 3 bases outside the gene matches. Here the CDR3 DNA reads TGTGCCAGCAGGGGACTAGCGGGAGAGGCCGGGGAGCTGTTTTTT. Its protein is CASRGLAGEAGELFF.

J is TRBJ2-1 and V is TRBV9; 7 bases are a match to TRBD1. The germline V gene encodes CDR1 SGDLS and CDR2 YYNGEE. The CDR3 length is 17 residues. V gave up 6 bases and J gave up 1 base; unmatched junction bases: 13. The DNA for the CDR3 is TGTGCCAGCACCCTAGGGCCGCCGGGACAGTCCTACAATGAGCAGTTCTTC. Translation gives CASTLGPPGQSYNEQFF. Filled out from reference TRBV9 and TRBJ2-1, the complete variable domain reads DSGVTQTPKHLITATGQRVTLRCSPRSGDLSVYWYQQSLDQGLQFLIQYYNGEERAKGNILERFSAQQFPDLHSELNLSSLELGDSALYFCASTLGPPGQSYNEQFFGPGTRLTVL.

This clone was counted a single time. The V and J genes are TRBV19 and TRBJ1-1, with 9 positions matching TRBD1. Unmatched junction bases numbered 1, after V lost 1 base and J lost 1 base. The CDR3 loop spans 15 amino acids. Germline V gives CDR1 LNHDA, CDR2 SQIVND (reference sequence). This CDR3 reads CASSIATGGNTEAFF. The CDR3 nucleotides read TGTGCCAGTAGTATAGCGACAGGGGGGAACACTGAAGCTTTCTTT.

The chain combines TRBV19 with TRBJ2-3; no definite D call. The germline gives CDR1 LNHDA, CDR2 SQIVND (reference sequence). Trimming stripped 5 bases from V and 4 bases from J, with 13 bases between. The CDR3 has 14 residues. CDR3 nucleotides: TGTGCCAGTAGTCTTACGATCGGGCCAGATACGCAGTATTTT. Protein: CASSLTIGPDTQYF.

This chain joins TRBV6-5 and TRBJ1-1; no clear D gene. V shed 6 bases and J shed 5 bases, with 7 bases lying between them. The CDR3 spans 11 residues. Germline V lookup: CDR1 MNHEY, CDR2 SVGAGI. The CDR3 DNA follows: TGTGCCAGCAGGTCCTTTACTGAAGCTTTCTTT. This encodes CASRSFTEAFF.

The V and J genes are TRBV7-2 and TRBJ1-6, with 7 positions matching TRBD1. The CDR3 totals 15 residues. Germline values: CDR1 SGHTA, CDR2 FQGNSA. V gave up 1 base and J gave up 12 bases; unmatched junction bases: 9. The CDR3 here is CASSLVWDSPLPLHF. In nucleotides, the CDR3 is TGTGCCAGCAGCTTAGTTTGGGACAGCCCGCTACCCCTCCACTTT.

This clone was seen only once. The rearrangement links TRBV5-4 to TRBJ2-7; 11 nucleotides match TRBD2. This CDR3 has 14 amino acids. Germline CDR1 reads SGHNT; CDR2 reads YYREEE (reference sequence). J gave up 4 bases and V 7 bases, and 7 bases lay outside the gene matches. CDR3 DNA sequence: TGTGCCAGCGGCACTAGCGGGAGTTTTTACGAGCAGTACTTC. Its translation: CASGTSGSFYEQYF.

This sequence joins TRBV6-6 and TRBJ2-2, with D perhaps given as TRBD1 or TRBD2 (5 bases each). The CDR3 totals 15 residues. Trimming shortened V by 6 bases and J by 4 bases, and 15 bases separated the two germline ends. The germline gives CDR1 MNHNY, CDR2 SVGAGI (reference sequence). This CDR3 reads CASSPLRGATGELFF. In DNA form, the CDR3 reads TGTGCCAGCAGCCCCCTTAGGGGAGCCACCGGGGAGCTGTTTTTT.

The rearrangement links TRBV9 to TRBJ1-4, with D possibly being TRBD1 (5 bases). The CDR3 is made up of 15 amino acids. Trimming removed 0 bases at V and 4 bases at J, with 10 bases between. The germline V gene has CDR1 SGDLS and CDR2 YYNGEE. DNA for the CDR3: TGTGCCAGCAGCGTAGAGGGGCTGAATAATGAAAAACTGTTTTTT. Its protein product is CASSVEGLNNEKLFF.

This clone has only one observation. The chain couples TRBV4-2 to TRBJ2-1; weak D call: TRBD2 (5 bases). This CDR3 has 13 amino acids. Germline V gene lookup returns CDR1 LGHNA and CDR2 YNFKEQ. Trimming shortened V by 0 bases and J by 9 bases, and 9 bases separated the two germline ends. CDR3 sequence (DNA): TGTGCCAGCAGCCAAGATATCAGCGGTGAGCAGTTCTTC. Amino acids: CASSQDISGEQFF.

The gene calls are TRBV11-2 and TRBJ1-1, with D hard to call. The CDR3 consists of 13 residues. CDR1 and CDR2 (germline): SGHAT, FQNNGV. V lost 4 bases and J lost 5, with 11 bases in between. The CDR3 is CASSSEPGTEAFF. The CDR3 region has the DNA TGTGCCAGCAGCTCAGAACCGGGGACTGAAGCTTTCTTT.

V gene TRBV4-1 combines with J gene TRBJ2-1; no reliable D call. Germline V gene sequence: CDR1 MGHRA, CDR2 YSYEKL. CDR3 length equals 16 residues. V dropped 1 base and J dropped 5 bases, with 15 bases sitting between them. DNA for the CDR3: TGCGCCAGCAGCCAAGGGTTCGATACACGACACAATGAGCAGTTCTTC. Translation gives CASSQGFDTRHNEQFF.

The chain uses TRBV11-1 and TRBJ2-1; D may be TRBD1 or TRBD2 (5 bases each). Trimming cost V 5 bases and J 7 bases, with 15 bases left between them. The CDR3 extends over 14 amino acids. The germline gives CDR1 SGHAT, CDR2 FQDESV (reference sequence). The CDR3 spells CASSPDGTKNEQFF. CDR3 nucleotide sequence: TGTGCCAGCAGCCCCGATGGGACCAAGAATGAGCAGTTCTTC.

J is TRBJ2-1 and V is TRBV7-8; possible D gene TRBD1, 5 bases. V was cut by 5 bases and J by 0 bases, with 14 bases left in between. The germline gives CDR1 SGHVS, CDR2 FQNEAQ. The CDR3 spans 16 residues. CDR3 nucleotides: TGTGCCAGCAGCCCCGGACACCCTAGCTCCTACAATGAGCAGTTCTTC. Translation gives CASSPGHPSSYNEQFF.

As for this clone: In the same sample, other DNA sequences code for this CDR3. V and J are TRBV4-3 and TRBJ2-7, with D maybe TRBD2 (6 bases). Germline CDR1 is LGHNA and CDR2 is YSLEER. V lost 0 bases and J lost 0, with 9 bases in between. CDR3 length: 15 amino acids. Written as DNA, the CDR3 is TGCGCCAGCAGCCAAGAAGGTAGCGGCTCCTACGAGCAGTACTTC. This encodes CASSQEGSGSYEQYF.

The rearrangement joins TRBV27 to TRBJ2-7; TRBD1 matches 8 bases. The CDR3 is made up of 15 amino acids. CDR1 and CDR2 (germline): MNHEY, SMNVEV (reference sequence). J gave up 3 bases and V 5 bases, and 9 bases lay outside the gene matches. CDR3 sequence (DNA): TGTGCCAGCAGTCTAGACAGGGGCAACCTCTACGAGCAGTACTTC. Translating gives CASSLDRGNLYEQYF.

The genes are TRBV9 and TRBJ1-3, with TRBD1 identical over 7 bases. J lost 2 bases, V lost 2 bases, and 4 bases had no gene match. The CDR3 runs 15 residues. Per germline, CDR1 SGDLS and CDR2 YYNGEE. CDR3 residues: CASSVRGGPGNTIYF. The DNA for the CDR3 is TGTGCCAGCAGCGTTAGAGGGGGCCCTGGAAACACCATATATTTT.

The genes are TRBV4-2 and TRBJ2-7; D is undetermined. This CDR3 has 11 amino acids. Per germline, CDR1 LGHNA and CDR2 YNFKEQ. V was cut by 1 base and J by 6 bases, with 4 bases left in between. CDR3 protein: CASSQGSEQYF. CDR3 DNA sequence: TGTGCCAGCAGCCAAGGCAGCGAGCAGTACTTC.

The gene calls are TRBV11-2 and TRBJ2-5; D call uncertain. Germline V gene lookup returns CDR1 SGHAT and CDR2 FQNNGV. This CDR3 contains 15 residues. V lost 1 base and J 4 bases, leaving 13 bases between the germline ends. This CDR3 reads CASSLAAPGTETQYF. CDR3 coding DNA: TGTGCCAGCAGCTTAGCCGCCCCTGGAACAGAGACCCAGTACTTC.

The chain is built from TRBV7-2 and TRBJ1-5, with a weak D call TRBD1 (6 bases). Germline V gene data show CDR1 as SGHTA and CDR2 as FQGNSA. Trimming removed 9 bases from V and 3 bases from J, with 18 bases in between. The CDR3 extends over 15 amino acids. CDR3 in DNA: TGTGCCAGTGTAGGGGGTGTTATTACCAATCAGCCCCAGCATTTT. It encodes CASVGGVITNQPQHF.

The chain has TRBV28 and TRBJ2-7, with 7 nucleotides matching TRBD2. This CDR3 spans 14 amino acids. The V gene end was trimmed by 6 bases and the J gene end by 5 bases; junction bases not matched to a gene: 10. Germline CDR1 reads MDHEN; CDR2 reads SYDVKM. CDR3 protein: CASSSNSGLDEQYF. CDR3 sequence (DNA): TGTGCCAGCAGCTCGAATAGCGGGTTAGACGAGCAGTACTTC.

The CDR3, as DNA: TGTGCCAGCAGCTTAGCGCGAGGACGGATCCTTAACACTGAAGCTTTCTTT. The encoded protein is CASSLARGRILNTEAFF. V gene TRBV11-1 combines with J gene TRBJ1-1; D not certain. This CDR3 has 17 residues. Trimming took off 0 bases at V and 2 bases at J, with 16 bases between the two ends. The germline CDR1 and CDR2 sequences are SGHAT and FQDESV (reference sequence).

The genes are TRBV15 and TRBJ1-5, with 8 bases that match TRBD1. After removal of 4 bases from V and 7 bases from J, the junction contained 0 bases not matched to a gene. The CDR3 is made up of 12 amino acids. CDR1 is LNHNV, CDR2 YYDKDF, per germline (reference sequence). The CDR3 loop is CATSNRGQPQHF. CDR3 coding DNA: TGTGCCACCAGCAACAGGGGGCAGCCCCAGCATTTT.

This chain uses TRBV7-9 with TRBJ2-7; 10 bases fit TRBD1. V lost 5 bases, J lost 3 bases, and 4 bases stayed unmatched. The CDR3 length is 14 residues. Germline V gives CDR1 SEHNR, CDR2 FQNEAQ (reference sequence). The CDR3 DNA sequence: TGTGCCAGCAGCATCGACAGGGGGCTCTACGAGCAGTACTTC. It codes for CASSIDRGLYEQYF.

The rearrangement joins TRBV4-1 to TRBJ2-1, with D tentatively TRBD1 or TRBD2 (5 bases each). The CDR3 has 16 amino acids. V was shortened by 1 base and J by 8 bases, with 18 bases between the two germline ends. Germline lookup yields CDR1 MGHRA and CDR2 YSYEKL. The CDR3 spells CASSQVPGTPRDEQFF. CDR3 DNA sequence: TGCGCCAGCAGCCAAGTTCCCGGGACCCCAAGGGATGAGCAGTTCTTC.

This sequence joins TRBV6-5 and TRBJ2-1, with 10 bases that match TRBD2. This CDR3 contains 14 residues. Germline V gene sequence: CDR1 MNHEY, CDR2 SVGAGI. With V trimmed by 2 bases and J by 5 bases, 0 bases remained unmatched. The CDR3: CASSYGLADNEQFF. The CDR3 coding sequence is TGTGCCAGCAGTTACGGACTAGCGGACAATGAGCAGTTCTTC.

The chain couples TRBV7-3 to TRBJ2-1; D may be TRBD2 (5 bases). CDR3 length equals 17 residues. Deletions cut 5 bases from V and 5 bases from J, with 22 bases between. Per the germline V gene, CDR1 is SGHTA and CDR2 is FQGTGA. The CDR3 spells CASSPRESHPRNNEQFF. The CDR3 bases are TGTGCCAGCAGCCCCCGGGAATCCCATCCCCGAAACAATGAGCAGTTCTTC.

The chain recombines TRBV6-6 with TRBJ2-1; 10 nucleotides align to TRBD1. Looked up from germline, CDR1 is MNHNY and CDR2 is SVGAGI (reference sequence). The V and J ends lost 6 bases and 0 bases, in that order; junction bases with no gene match: 5. This CDR3 region has 16 residues. CDR3 coding DNA: TGTGCCAGCAGAGACAGGGGGCTTAGCTCCTACAATGAGCAGTTCTTC. This gives the protein CASRDRGLSSYNEQFF.